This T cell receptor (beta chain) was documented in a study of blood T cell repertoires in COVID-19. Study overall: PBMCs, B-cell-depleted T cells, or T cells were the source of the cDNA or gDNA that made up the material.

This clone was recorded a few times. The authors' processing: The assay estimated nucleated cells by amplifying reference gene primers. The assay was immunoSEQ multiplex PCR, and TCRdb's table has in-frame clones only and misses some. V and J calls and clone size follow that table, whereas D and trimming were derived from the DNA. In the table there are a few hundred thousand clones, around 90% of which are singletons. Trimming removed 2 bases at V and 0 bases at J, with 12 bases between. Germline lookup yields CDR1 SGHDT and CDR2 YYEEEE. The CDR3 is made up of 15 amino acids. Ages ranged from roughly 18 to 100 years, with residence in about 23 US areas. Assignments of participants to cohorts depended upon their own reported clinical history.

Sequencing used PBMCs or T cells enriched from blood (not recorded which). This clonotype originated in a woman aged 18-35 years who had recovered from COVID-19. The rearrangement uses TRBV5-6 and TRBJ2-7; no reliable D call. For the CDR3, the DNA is TGTGCCAGCAGCTTAGGCCCGAGGCCCTCCTACGAGCAGTACTTC. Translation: CASSLGPRPSYEQYF.